The 31 T cell receptor beta chains below come from one sample, sequenced in a study of identical twins. TCRdb ran MiXCR on the 5' RACE reads and lists one entry per CDR3 protein. The table records some 570,000 distinct CDR3 sequences, 20% to 25% of them present only once. This sample also belongs to another study, concerning yellow fever vaccine responses in identical twins.

Sequencing was done on a sample of CD4+ T cells sorted from blood. Source of these receptors: a woman younger than 30 in good health.

This chain joins TRBV5-1 and TRBJ2-1, with D perhaps assigned TRBD1 or TRBD2 (5 bases each). Trimming shortened V by 4 bases and J by 9 bases, and 8 bases separated the two germline ends. Germline CDR1 SGHRS, CDR2 YFSETQ. This CDR3 is built from 11 residues. The CDR3 here is CASSGDLEQFF. CDR3 in DNA: TGCGCCAGCAGCGGGGACCTTGAGCAGTTCTTC.

This clonotype was detected once. This chain links TRBV18 with TRBJ2-3; 7 bases line up with TRBD2. The CDR3 loop spans 15 amino acids. Germline CDR1 is KGHSH and CDR2 is LQKENI. V was clipped by 7 bases and J by 0 bases; unmatched bases: 7. The CDR3 here is CASFYQAGSTDTQYF. DNA of the CDR3: TGTGCCAGCTTCTATCAAGCGGGGAGCACAGATACGCAGTATTTT.

Only a few counts were recorded for this clonotype. The chain joins TRBV3-1 to TRBJ2-2; D uncertain. This CDR3 comprises 15 residues. The V end was cut by 1 base, the J end by 7 bases, with 13 bases between. Per germline, CDR1 LGHDT and CDR2 YNNKEL (reference sequence). CDR3 loop: CASSQVRRPVGELFF. CDR3 sequence (DNA): TGTGCCAGCAGCCAAGTAAGAAGGCCGGTCGGGGAGCTGTTTTTT.

This chain joins TRBV14 and TRBJ2-7; D is unclear. V lost 4 bases to trimming and J lost 1 base, with 14 bases between them. The CDR3 is 15 amino acids. Looked up from germline, CDR1 is SGHDN and CDR2 is FVKESK. As DNA, the CDR3 is TGTGCCAGCAGCCCGAGTGTCCGCACATCCTACGAGCAGTACTTC. Translated, it gives CASSPSVRTSYEQYF. Full variable domain (missing parts from reference TRBV14 and TRBJ2-7): EAGVTQFPSHSVIEKGQTVTLRCDPISGHDNLYWYRRVMGKEIKFLLHFVKESKQDESGMPNNRFLAERTGGTYSTLKVQPAELEDSGVYFCASSPSVRTSYEQYFGPGTRLTVT.

This clonotype was seen once. The CDR3 nucleotides read TGCGCCAGCAGCTTGGTCGCGGATAGCACAGATACGCAGTATTTT. Encoded protein: CASSLVADSTDTQYF. J is TRBJ2-3 and V is TRBV5-1; D is undetermined. The CDR3 length is 15 residues. CDR1 is SGHRS and CDR2 is YFSETQ in the germline V gene. The V and J ends lost 0 bases and 0 bases respectively, with 8 bases between them.

The genes are TRBV15 and TRBJ1-2, with 8 positions matching TRBD1. The CDR3 covers 13 residues. Germline V gene sequence: CDR1 LNHNV, CDR2 YYDKDF (reference sequence). The V segment lost 5 bases and the J segment 8 bases; nucleotides outside the gene matches: 7. The CDR3 DNA sequence: TGTGCCACCAGCCCCGACAGGGGCAGAGGCTACACCTTC. Protein: CATSPDRGRGYTF. The variable domain in full, completed from reference TRBV15 and TRBJ1-2, reads DAMVIQNPRYQVTQFGKPVTLSCSQTLNHNVMYWYQQKSSQAPKLLFHYYDKDFNNEADTPDNFQSRRPNTSFCFLDIRSPGLGDTAMYLCATSPDRGRGYTFGSGTRLTVV.

This chain joins TRBV6-5 and TRBJ1-1, with D unresolved. This CDR3 has 14 residues. V lost 6 bases and J 6 bases, leaving 17 bases between the germline ends. Germline V lookup: CDR1 MNHEY, CDR2 SVGAGI. The CDR3 coding sequence is TGTGCCAGCAGAAGGTCCGGGGTCGGATCTGAAGCTTTCTTT. It specifies CASRRSGVGSEAFF.

The genes are TRBV6-2 or TRBV6-3 and TRBJ1-1; 12 bases agree with TRBD1. The CDR3 spans 15 residues. V lost 6 bases to trimming and J lost 5 bases; unmatched junction nucleotides: 7. Germline V gene lookup returns CDR1 MNHEY and CDR2 SVGEGT. The DNA of the CDR3 is TGTGCCAGCAGAGCCTCGGGACAGGGGGCGACTGAAGCTTTCTTT. Its protein is CASRASGQGATEAFF.

The rearrangement joins TRBV12-3 or TRBV12-4 to TRBJ2-5; D remains ambiguous. Trimming removed 3 bases from V and 7 bases from J, with 15 bases in between. The CDR3 runs to 14 residues. CDR3 amino acids: CASSFRAAWGTQYF. CDR3 bases: TGTGCCAGCAGTTTCCGAGCAGCTTGGGGGACCCAGTACTTC.

The rearrangement links TRBV3-1 to TRBJ2-1; 10 bases match TRBD2. V dropped 3 bases and J dropped 3; count of bases not matched to a gene: 5. Looked up from germline, CDR1 is LGHDT and CDR2 is YNNKEL (reference sequence). CDR3 length equals 16 residues. The CDR3 DNA reads as TGTGCCAGCAGCCAGGTTAGCGGGGGGTACTACAATGAGCAGTTCTTC. This gives the protein CASSQVSGGYYNEQFF.

The V and J genes are TRBV5-1 and TRBJ2-2, with 8 nucleotides matching TRBD1. V was pared by 2 bases and J by 5 bases, with 5 bases of the junction left unmatched. This CDR3 is built from 15 residues. Per the germline V gene, CDR1 is SGHRS and CDR2 is YFSETQ. The CDR3 region has the DNA TGCGCCAGCAGCTTCCAGGGGGCTGGGACCGGGGAGCTGTTTTTT. Translating it yields CASSFQGAGTGELFF.

This sequence joins TRBV27 and TRBJ2-7; D not resolved. CDR3 length: 14 amino acids. The V gene's germline CDR1 is MNHEY and CDR2 SMNVEV (reference sequence). V gave up 6 bases and J gave up 6 bases, with 18 bases separating them. In nucleotides, the CDR3 is TGTGCCAGCAGGACCCACGACCTTACGTCCGAGCAGTACTTC. Protein: CASRTHDLTSEQYF.

This clonotype was picked up one time. J is TRBJ1-2 and V is TRBV11-1, with TRBD1 matching over 8 bases. Germline CDR1 SGHAT, CDR2 FQDESV (reference sequence). CDR3 length: 18 residues. With 3 bases clipped from V and 0 bases from J, the junction kept 12 bases outside the gene matches. The CDR3 loop is CASSFNRDRTSANYGYTF. Here the CDR3 DNA reads TGTGCCAGCAGCTTTAACCGGGACAGGACTAGTGCTAACTATGGCTACACCTTC. The full variable domain, completed using reference TRBV11-1 and TRBJ1-2, is EAEVAQSPRYKITEKSQAVAFWCDPISGHATLYWYRQILGQGPELLVQFQDESVVDDSQLPKDRFSAERLKGVDSTLKIQPAELGDSAMYLCASSFNRDRTSANYGYTFGSGTRLTVV.

The chain joins TRBV20-1 to TRBJ1-1; maybe TRBD1 (6 bases). The V end lost 3 bases, the J end lost 1 base, and 9 bases lay between the germline ends. Germline V gene lookup returns CDR1 DFQATT and CDR2 SNEGSKA (reference sequence). The CDR3 length is 13 residues. The CDR3 DNA sequence: TGCAGTGCTAGGGACAGTTCGAACACTGAAGCTTTCTTT. It is translated as CSARDSSNTEAFF.

In DNA form, the CDR3 reads TGTGCCAGCAGCTACAATCGACGGGGACTAGCGGTATCCGGGGAGCTGTTTTTT. Protein sequence: CASSYNRRGLAVSGELFF. This sequence joins TRBV11-2 and TRBJ2-2; 11 positions agree with TRBD2. The CDR3 loop spans 18 amino acids. V trimming: 4 bases; J trimming: 6 bases; junction bases outside the gene matches: 13. Germline loops: CDR1 SGHAT, CDR2 FQNNGV.

This clonotype was counted between two and nine times. The chain has TRBV20-1 and TRBJ1-1, with D possibly being TRBD1 (6 bases). The germline CDR1 and CDR2 sequences are DFQATT and SNEGSKA (reference sequence). The CDR3 extends over 13 amino acids. V lost 5 bases, J lost 5 bases, and 15 bases lay in between. The CDR3, as DNA: TGCAGTGCTTGGGCCCGGACAGTAACTGAAGCTTTCTTT. It is translated as CSAWARTVTEAFF.

This clonotype was detected a few times. The CDR3 bases are TGTGCCAGCAGTTTACGTCTAGCGGTAGGCGATGAGCAGTTCTTC. It codes for CASSLRLAVGDEQFF. This chain uses TRBV27 with TRBJ2-1; 7 bases are a match to TRBD2. The trim removed 2 bases at V and 8 bases at J, leaving 9 bases unmatched. CDR1 and CDR2 from the germline V gene are MNHEY and SMNVEV (reference sequence). This CDR3 has 15 amino acids.

This clonotype was seen a few times. This chain links TRBV11-2 with TRBJ2-6; no clear D gene. Per germline, CDR1 SGHAT and CDR2 FQNNGV. There are 16 residues in the CDR3. V lost 4 bases, J lost 0 bases, and 10 bases lay in between. The chain's CDR3 is CASSSPLVSGANVLTF. The CDR3 DNA is TGTGCCAGCAGCTCCCCCCTGGTCTCTGGGGCCAACGTCCTGACTTTC.

The chain uses TRBV5-1 and TRBJ1-2; maybe TRBD1 (6 bases). V shed 4 bases and J shed 2 bases, with 18 bases lying between them. The CDR3 consists of 16 residues. Germline CDR1 reads SGHRS; CDR2 reads YFSETQ. CDR3 bases: TGCGCCAGCAGCGCGGAGCAGGGGAATGTAAACTATGGCTACACCTTC. Residues: CASSAEQGNVNYGYTF.

The rearrangement uses TRBV6-1 and TRBJ2-1, with 9 positions matching TRBD2. V shed 11 bases, J shed 6 bases, and the junction held 14 bases outside the gene matches. The germline CDR1 and CDR2 sequences are MNHNS and SASEGT. The CDR3 extends over 15 amino acids. As DNA, the CDR3 is TGTGCCTCACATATGTTTGGGACTAGCATCAATGAGCAGTTCTTC. As protein: CASHMFGTSINEQFF.

The V and J genes are TRBV29-1 and TRBJ2-1, with 7 bases aligning to TRBD1. The CDR3 is 14 amino acids. J was trimmed by 3 bases and V by 7 bases; bases with no gene match: 9. CDR1 and CDR2 from the germline V gene are SQVTM and ANQGSEA. Here the CDR3 reads CSAAWQGDYNEQFF. The CDR3 DNA reads TGCAGCGCTGCTTGGCAGGGGGACTACAATGAGCAGTTCTTC.

This clonotype was counted between two and nine times. The chain recombines TRBV20-1 with TRBJ2-1; TRBD2 matches 9 bases. The V gene's germline CDR1 is DFQATT and CDR2 SNEGSKA (reference sequence). This CDR3 region has 15 residues. Trimming at V came to 1 base and at J to 5 bases, leaving 6 bases not matched to a gene. CDR3 residues: CSARGSGGHHNEQFF. In DNA form, the CDR3 reads TGCAGTGCTAGAGGTAGCGGGGGCCACCACAATGAGCAGTTCTTC.

The gene calls are TRBV28 and TRBJ2-2; the match to TRBD1 covers 10 bases. V shed 6 bases and J 4 bases; nucleotides not matched to a gene: 8. Germline CDR1 and CDR2: MDHEN and SYDVKM. This CDR3 comprises 16 residues. The CDR3 is CASRTDRGRFTGELFF. The CDR3 DNA is TGTGCCAGCAGGACCGACAGGGGGCGCTTCACCGGGGAGCTGTTTTTT.

The chain links TRBV2 to TRBJ2-3; 12 nucleotides line up with TRBD2. Per germline, CDR1 SNHLY and CDR2 FYNNEI. J was trimmed by 5 bases and V by 4 bases; bases with no gene match: 7. This CDR3 contains 16 residues. CDR3 region: CASSVWTSGAGDTQYF. CDR3 DNA: TGTGCCAGCAGTGTGTGGACTAGCGGGGCCGGAGATACGCAGTATTTT.

This clonotype turned up a few times. V gene TRBV24-1 combines with J gene TRBJ2-3; tentatively, D is TRBD1 or TRBD2 (6 bases each). V was cut by 0 bases and J by 0 bases, with 12 bases left in between. This CDR3 comprises 17 residues. Per germline, CDR1 KGHDR and CDR2 SFDVKD. CDR3 sequence reads: CATSDLRQGTSTDTQYF. The CDR3 bases are TGTGCCACCAGTGATTTGAGGCAGGGGACTAGCACAGATACGCAGTATTTT.

The chain has TRBV12-3 or TRBV12-4 and TRBJ2-7; D may be TRBD1 (5 bases). This CDR3 is 13 amino acids long. The germline V and J ends were trimmed by 5 bases and 4 bases, with 12 bases remaining between them. CDR3 sequence: CASSATGKYEQYF. The DNA of the CDR3 is TGTGCCAGCAGTGCCACAGGAAAGTACGAGCAGTACTTC.

The chain has TRBV10-3 and TRBJ2-3; TRBD2 agrees at 13 bases. The V gene's germline CDR1 is ENHRY and CDR2 SYGVKD. With V trimmed by 10 bases and J by 1 base, 2 bases remained unmatched. The CDR3 totals 14 residues. The CDR3 DNA reads as TGTGCCACCGGGACTAGCGGGGGCACAGATACGCAGTATTTT. This encodes CATGTSGGTDTQYF.

This chain joins TRBV7-9 and TRBJ2-3, with TRBD2 identical over 8 bases. The CDR3 has 14 residues. V gave up 3 bases and J gave up 8 bases; unmatched junction bases: 7. Per the germline V gene, CDR1 is SEHNR and CDR2 is FQNEAQ (reference sequence). The CDR3 DNA sequence: TGTGCCAGCAGCTTGGAGGTTAGCGGGGCTACGCAGTATTTT. It encodes CASSLEVSGATQYF.

The chain is built from TRBV11-2 and TRBJ1-4; D might be TRBD1 (5 bases). The V and J ends lost 5 bases and 10 bases respectively, with 20 bases between them. The CDR3 has 15 residues. CDR1 is SGHAT and CDR2 is FQNNGV in the germline V gene. CDR3: CASSRGQGGGAKLFF. The CDR3 coding sequence is TGTGCCAGCAGCCGCGGCCAGGGCGGCGGGGCAAAACTGTTTTTT.

The chain couples TRBV6-1 to TRBJ1-2, with D unresolved. The V end was cut by 6 bases, the J end by 8 bases, with 16 bases between. Per germline, CDR1 MNHNS and CDR2 SASEGT. This CDR3 comprises 13 residues. This CDR3 reads CASRQLRLTGYTF. The CDR3 bases are TGTGCCAGCAGACAACTTCGACTTACAGGCTACACCTTC.

The chain has TRBV20-1 and TRBJ2-1, with TRBD2 matching over 12 bases. CDR1 is DFQATT, CDR2 SNEGSKA, per germline (reference sequence). The CDR3 is 14 amino acids. The V segment lost 1 base and the J segment 8 bases; nucleotides outside the gene matches: 3. This chain's CDR3 is CSARGLAGDHEQFF. CDR3 DNA: TGCAGTGCTAGAGGACTAGCGGGAGACCATGAGCAGTTCTTC.